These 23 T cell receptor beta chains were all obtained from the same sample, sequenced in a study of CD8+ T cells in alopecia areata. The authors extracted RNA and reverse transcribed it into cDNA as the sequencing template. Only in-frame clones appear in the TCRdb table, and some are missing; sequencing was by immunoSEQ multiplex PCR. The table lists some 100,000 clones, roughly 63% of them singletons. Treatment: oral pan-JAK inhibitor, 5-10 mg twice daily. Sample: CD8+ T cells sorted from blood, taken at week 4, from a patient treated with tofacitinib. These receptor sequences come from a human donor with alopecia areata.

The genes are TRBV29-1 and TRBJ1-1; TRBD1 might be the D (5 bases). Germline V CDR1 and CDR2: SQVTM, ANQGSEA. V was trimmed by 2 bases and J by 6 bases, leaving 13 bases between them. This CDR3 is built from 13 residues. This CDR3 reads CSVEQGRQAEAFF. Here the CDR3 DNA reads TGCAGCGTTGAACAGGGCAGGCAGGCTGAAGCTTTCTTT.

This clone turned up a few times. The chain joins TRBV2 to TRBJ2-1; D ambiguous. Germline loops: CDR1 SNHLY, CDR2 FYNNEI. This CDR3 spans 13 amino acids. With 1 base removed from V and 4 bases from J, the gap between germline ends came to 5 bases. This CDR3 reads CASSEVFYNEQFF. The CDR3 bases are TGTGCCAGCAGTGAAGTGTTTTACAATGAGCAGTTCTTC.

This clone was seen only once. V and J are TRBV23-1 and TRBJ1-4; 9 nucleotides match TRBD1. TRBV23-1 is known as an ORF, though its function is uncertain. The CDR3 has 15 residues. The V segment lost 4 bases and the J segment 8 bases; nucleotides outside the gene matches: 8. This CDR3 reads CASSPRGQGGEKLFF. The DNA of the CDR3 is TGCGCCAGCAGTCCCCGGGGACAGGGAGGCGAAAAACTGTTTTTT.

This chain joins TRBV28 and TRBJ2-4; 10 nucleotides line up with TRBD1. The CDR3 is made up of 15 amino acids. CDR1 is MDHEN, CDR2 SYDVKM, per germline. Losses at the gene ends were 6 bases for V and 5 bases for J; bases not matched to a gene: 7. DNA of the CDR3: TGTGCCAGCAGCGCCCAGGGGACAGGGGAAAACATTCAGTACTTC. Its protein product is CASSAQGTGENIQYF.

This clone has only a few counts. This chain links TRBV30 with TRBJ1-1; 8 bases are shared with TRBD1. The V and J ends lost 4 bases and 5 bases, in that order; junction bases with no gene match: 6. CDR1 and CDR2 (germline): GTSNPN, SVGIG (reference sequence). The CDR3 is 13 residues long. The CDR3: CAWTWTGSTEAFF. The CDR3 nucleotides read TGTGCCTGGACCTGGACAGGGAGTACTGAAGCTTTCTTT. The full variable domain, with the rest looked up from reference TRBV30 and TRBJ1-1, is SQTIHQWPATLVQPVGSPLSLECTVEGTSNPNLYWYRQAAGRGLQLLFYSVGIGQISSEVPQNLSASRPQDRQFILSSKKLLLSDSGFYLCAWTWTGSTEAFFGQGTRLTVV.

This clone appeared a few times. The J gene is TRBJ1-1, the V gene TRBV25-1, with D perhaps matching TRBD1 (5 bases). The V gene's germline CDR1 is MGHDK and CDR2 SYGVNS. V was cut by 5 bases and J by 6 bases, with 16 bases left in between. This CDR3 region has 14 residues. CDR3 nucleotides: TGTGCCAGCAGTTCGGAGGGAGAGACAGCTGAAGCTTTCTTT. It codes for CASSSEGETAEAFF.

The CDR3 region has the DNA TGTGCCAGCAGCAACAATCTGGGGACTAGCGAGAGCACAGATACGCAGTATTTT. Amino acid sequence: CASSNNLGTSESTDTQYF. The chain is built from TRBV9 and TRBJ2-3; 10 nucleotides agree with TRBD2. V lost 4 bases and J lost 0; bases outside the gene matches: 11. Germline values: CDR1 SGDLS, CDR2 YYNGEE. The CDR3 sequence is 18 residues long. The full variable domain, completed using reference TRBV9 and TRBJ2-3, is DSGVTQTPKHLITATGQRVTLRCSPRSGDLSVYWYQQSLDQGLQFLIQYYNGEERAKGNILERFSAQQFPDLHSELNLSSLELGDSALYFCASSNNLGTSESTDTQYFGPGTRLTVL.

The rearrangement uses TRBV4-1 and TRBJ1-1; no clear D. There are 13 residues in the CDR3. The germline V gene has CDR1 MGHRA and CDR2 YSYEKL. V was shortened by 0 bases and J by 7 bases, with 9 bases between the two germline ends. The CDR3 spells CASSQEKQSEAFF. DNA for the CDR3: TGCGCCAGCAGCCAAGAAAAACAGAGTGAAGCTTTCTTT.

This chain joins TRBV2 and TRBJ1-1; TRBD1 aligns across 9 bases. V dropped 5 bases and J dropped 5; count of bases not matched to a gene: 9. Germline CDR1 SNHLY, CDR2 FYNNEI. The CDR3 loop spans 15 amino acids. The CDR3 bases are TGTGCCAGCAGTTCGGGACAGGGCGTATGGACTGAAGCTTTCTTT. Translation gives CASSSGQGVWTEAFF.

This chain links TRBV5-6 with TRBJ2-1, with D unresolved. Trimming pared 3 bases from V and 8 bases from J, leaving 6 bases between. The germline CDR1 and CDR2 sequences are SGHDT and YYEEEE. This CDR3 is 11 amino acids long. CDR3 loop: CASSSFHEQFF. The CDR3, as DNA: TGTGCCAGCAGCTCGTTCCATGAGCAGTTCTTC.

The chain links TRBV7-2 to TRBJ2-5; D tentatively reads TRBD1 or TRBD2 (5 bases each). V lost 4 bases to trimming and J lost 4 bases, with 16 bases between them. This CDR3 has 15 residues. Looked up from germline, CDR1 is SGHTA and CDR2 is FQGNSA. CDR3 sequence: CASSYPGPRGETQYF. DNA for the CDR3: TGTGCCAGCAGCTATCCCGGGCCGAGGGGAGAGACCCAGTACTTC. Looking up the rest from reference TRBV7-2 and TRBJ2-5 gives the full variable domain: GAGVSQSPSNKVTEKGKDVELRCDPISGHTALYWYRQSLGQGLEFLIYFQGNSAPDKSGLPSDRFSAERTGGSVSTLTIQRTQQEDSAVYLCASSYPGPRGETQYFGPGTRLLVL.

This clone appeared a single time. The CDR3 nucleotides read TGTGCCTGGAGTACCGGGGGTTCTTGGAATCAGCCCCAGCATTTT. It is translated as CAWSTGGSWNQPQHF. The rearrangement links TRBV30 to TRBJ1-5; TRBD1 might be the D (5 bases). The CDR3 spans 15 residues. Germline V gene sequence: CDR1 GTSNPN, CDR2 SVGIG (reference sequence). V was trimmed by 2 bases and J by 4 bases, leaving 15 bases between them.

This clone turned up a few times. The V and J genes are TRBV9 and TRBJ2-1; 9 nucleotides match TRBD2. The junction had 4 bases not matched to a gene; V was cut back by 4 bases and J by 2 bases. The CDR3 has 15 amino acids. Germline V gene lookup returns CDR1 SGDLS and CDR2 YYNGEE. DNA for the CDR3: TGTGCCAGCAGCCCCCAGCGGGGGGCCTACAATGAGCAGTTCTTC. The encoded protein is CASSPQRGAYNEQFF.

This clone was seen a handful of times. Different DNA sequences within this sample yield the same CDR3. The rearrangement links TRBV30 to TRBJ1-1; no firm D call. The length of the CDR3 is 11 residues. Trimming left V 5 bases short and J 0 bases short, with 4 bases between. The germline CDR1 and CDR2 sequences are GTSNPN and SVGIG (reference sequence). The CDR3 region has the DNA TGTGCCTGGTCAGTGAACACTGAAGCTTTCTTT. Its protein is CAWSVNTEAFF.

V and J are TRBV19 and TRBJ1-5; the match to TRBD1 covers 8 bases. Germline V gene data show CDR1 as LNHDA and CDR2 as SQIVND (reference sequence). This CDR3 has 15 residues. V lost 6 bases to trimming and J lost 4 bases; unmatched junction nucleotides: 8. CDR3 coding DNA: TGTGCCAGTAGATACATCACAGGGGGGAATCAGCCCCAGCATTTT. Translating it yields CASRYITGGNQPQHF.

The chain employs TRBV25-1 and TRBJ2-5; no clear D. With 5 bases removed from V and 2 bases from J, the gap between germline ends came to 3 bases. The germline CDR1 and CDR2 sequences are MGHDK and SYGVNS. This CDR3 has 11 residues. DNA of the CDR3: TGTGCCAGCAGTATACAAGAGACCCAGTACTTC. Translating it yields CASSIQETQYF.

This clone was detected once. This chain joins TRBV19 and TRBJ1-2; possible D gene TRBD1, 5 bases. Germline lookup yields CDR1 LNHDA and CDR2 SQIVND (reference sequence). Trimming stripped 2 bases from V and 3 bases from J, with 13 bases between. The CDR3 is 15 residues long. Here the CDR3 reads CASSIYGGTDYGYTF. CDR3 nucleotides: TGTGCCAGTAGTATATACGGAGGGACGGACTATGGCTACACCTTC.

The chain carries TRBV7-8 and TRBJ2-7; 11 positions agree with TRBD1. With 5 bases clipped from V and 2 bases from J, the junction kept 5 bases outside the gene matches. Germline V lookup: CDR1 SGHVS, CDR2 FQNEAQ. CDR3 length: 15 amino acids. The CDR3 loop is CASSDGTGGPYEQYF. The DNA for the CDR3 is TGTGCCAGCAGCGACGGGACAGGGGGTCCCTACGAGCAGTACTTC.

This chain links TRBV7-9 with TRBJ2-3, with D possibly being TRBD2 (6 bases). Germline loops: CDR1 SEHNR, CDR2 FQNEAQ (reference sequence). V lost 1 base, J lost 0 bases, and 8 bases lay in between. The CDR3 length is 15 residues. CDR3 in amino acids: CASSLDSGSTDTQYF. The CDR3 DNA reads TGTGCCAGCAGCTTAGATAGCGGCAGCACAGATACGCAGTATTTT.

CDR3: CSVGLMNTEAFF. The CDR3 DNA reads TGCAGCGTTGGGTTAATGAACACTGAAGCTTTCTTT. This chain connects TRBV29-1 to TRBJ1-1; D is uncertain. The germline V gene has CDR1 SQVTM and CDR2 ANQGSEA. CDR3 length: 12 amino acids. The V and J ends lost 4 bases and 0 bases respectively, with 6 bases between them.

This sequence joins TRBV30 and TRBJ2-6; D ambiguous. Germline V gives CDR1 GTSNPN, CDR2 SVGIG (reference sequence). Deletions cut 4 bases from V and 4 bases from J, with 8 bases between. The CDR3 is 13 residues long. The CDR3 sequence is CAWTPSGANVLTF. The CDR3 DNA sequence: TGTGCCTGGACCCCATCCGGGGCCAACGTCCTGACTTTC.

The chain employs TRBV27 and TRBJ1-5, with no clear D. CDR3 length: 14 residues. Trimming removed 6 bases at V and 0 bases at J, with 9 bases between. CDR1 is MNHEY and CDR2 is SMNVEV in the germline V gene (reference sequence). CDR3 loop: CASREQYSNQPQHF. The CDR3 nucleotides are TGTGCCAGCAGAGAGCAGTATAGCAATCAGCCCCAGCATTTT.

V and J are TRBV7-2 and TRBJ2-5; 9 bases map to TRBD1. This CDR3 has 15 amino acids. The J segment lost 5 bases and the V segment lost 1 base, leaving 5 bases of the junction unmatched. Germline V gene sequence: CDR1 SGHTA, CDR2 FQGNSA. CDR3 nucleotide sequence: TGTGCCAGCAGCTTAGGGACAGGGGCGGGGGAGACCCAGTACTTC. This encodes CASSLGTGAGETQYF.